The next 2 T cell receptor beta chains were all read from a single sample in a study of breast tumors, draining lymph nodes, adjacent tissues. The lymph nodes were axillary draining lymph nodes from breast cancer patients. TCRdb passed the multiplex PCR reads through MiXCR, listing each CDR3 protein once. The top ten clones hold about 3.3% of a sample with over 200,000 distinct CDR3 sequences, 30% to 35% of them seen once. The specimen was axillary lymph node tissue. Source of these receptors: a female donor with breast cancer. Some clones in this sample may be carry-over from other donors' samples.

The chain recombines TRBV25-1 with TRBJ2-2; 7 nucleotides match TRBD1. Germline V lookup: CDR1 MGHDK, CDR2 SYGVNS. Trimming took 5 bases from V and 4 from J; bases not matched to a gene: 10. CDR3 size: 16 residues. The CDR3 spells CASSKNRGVGTGELFF. CDR3 DNA: TGTGCCAGCAGTAAAAACAGGGGAGTGGGCACCGGGGAGCTGTTTTTT.

Remarks on this clonotype: A read error may account for a junction end that differs from germline. This chain links TRBV6-4 with TRBJ1-2, with TRBD1 as a possible D gene (5 bases). Germline CDR1 is MRHNA and CDR2 is SNTAGT. This CDR3 has 9 residues. This CDR3 reads CASKGTYTF. DNA of the CDR3: TGTGCCAGCAAAGGGACCTACACCTTT.